This passage covers 27 T cell receptor beta chains from one sample sequenced in a study of CD8+ T cells in alopecia areata. Sequencing relied on a cDNA template that was reverse transcribed from extracted RNA. TCRdb's copy holds only in-frame clones and misses some; the assay was immunoSEQ multiplex PCR. The sample records about 210,000 clones, less than 50% being singletons. Treatment of the sample: oral pan-JAK inhibitor, 5-10 mg twice daily. The sample was CD4+ T cells sorted from blood, taken at approximately week 37, from a patient treated with tofacitinib. The source of these receptors is a human donor with alopecia areata.

The V gene is TRBV6-6, the J gene TRBJ1-1; D is ambiguous. CDR3 length: 14 residues. V lost 0 bases and J 7 bases, leaving 12 bases between the germline ends. CDR1 and CDR2 from the germline V gene are MNHNY and SVGAGI (reference sequence). CDR3 DNA sequence: TGTGCCAGCAGTTACTCAGAGGTACGAGGTGAAGCTTTCTTT. Amino acids: CASSYSEVRGEAFF.

This clone was seen more than once but under ten times. The J gene is TRBJ2-7, the V gene TRBV7-9; 8 bases line up with TRBD1. Germline CDR1 and CDR2: SEHNR and FQNEAQ (reference sequence). J gave up 3 bases and V 5 bases, and 6 bases lay outside the gene matches. This CDR3 has 14 amino acids. CDR3 in DNA: TGTGCCAGCAGCGGACAGGGCGGGAACTACGAGCAGTACTTC. It yields the protein CASSGQGGNYEQYF.

The chain carries TRBV30 and TRBJ2-3; D is unclear. Germline values: CDR1 GTSNPN, CDR2 SVGIG (reference sequence). The CDR3 runs to 12 residues. Trimming removed 1 base at V and 1 base at J, with 3 bases between. CDR3: CAWSARTDTQYF. The CDR3 DNA reads as TGTGCCTGGAGTGCCCGCACAGATACGCAGTATTTT.

The chain carries TRBV18 and TRBJ1-4, with D unclear. V lost 4 bases and J 4 bases, leaving 10 bases between the germline ends. The CDR3 extends over 14 amino acids. CDR1 is KGHSH and CDR2 is LQKENI in the germline V gene. The CDR3 here is CASSQTVSNEKLFF. CDR3 sequence (DNA): TGTGCCAGCTCACAAACGGTCAGTAATGAAAAACTGTTTTTT.

V is TRBV29-1 and J is TRBJ2-1, with D possibly matching TRBD1 (7 bases). The CDR3 is made up of 14 amino acids. Trimming stripped 8 bases from V and 0 bases from J, with 14 bases between. In germline, CDR1 is SQVTM, CDR2 ANQGSEA. DNA of the CDR3: TGCAGCACCCACCAGGGGGGCTCCTACAATGAGCAGTTCTTC. Residues: CSTHQGGSYNEQFF.

This clone was found a few times. This sample includes further DNA sequences coding for the same CDR3. V gene TRBV5-1 combines with J gene TRBJ1-2; D may be TRBD1 (5 bases). V lost 3 bases, J lost 5 bases, and 11 bases lay in between. The germline CDR1 and CDR2 sequences are SGHRS and YFSETQ. The CDR3 length is 13 residues. The CDR3 protein is CASSSDGAYGYTF. CDR3 DNA sequence: TGCGCCAGCAGCTCGGACGGGGCTTATGGCTACACCTTC.

V and J are TRBV30 and TRBJ2-6; D not certain. Germline lookup yields CDR1 GTSNPN and CDR2 SVGIG (reference sequence). This CDR3 has 15 amino acids. V lost 1 base and J lost 4, with 11 bases in between. The DNA for the CDR3 is TGTGCCTGGAGTGCAGGCTCGGGCGGGGCCAACGTCCTGACTTTC. It yields the protein CAWSAGSGGANVLTF.

In this sample, this clone turned up once. Other DNA sequences in this sample translate to the same CDR3. The chain employs TRBV29-1 and TRBJ2-7; 7 bases match TRBD1. Germline-derived CDR1 and CDR2 are SQVTM and ANQGSEA. Losses at the gene ends were 0 bases for V and 4 bases for J; bases not matched to a gene: 0. CDR3 length equals 12 residues. This chain's CDR3 is CSVEDRGYEQYF. CDR3 sequence (DNA): TGCAGCGTTGAAGACAGGGGGTACGAGCAGTACTTC.

The chain is built from TRBV6-1 and TRBJ2-2; the D call may be TRBD1 or TRBD2 (6 bases each). The CDR3 contains 15 residues. Germline V lookup: CDR1 MNHNS, CDR2 SASEGT. The ends were cut back, 6 bases at V and 6 bases at J, with 17 bases in the middle. The CDR3 region is CASRNWGAQAGELFF. CDR3 DNA: TGTGCCAGCAGAAATTGGGGGGCGCAGGCCGGGGAGCTGTTTTTT.

This clone appeared a few times. This rearrangement joins TRBV10-3 to TRBJ1-2; D gene unclear. CDR3 size: 14 residues. The V end was cut by 0 bases, the J end by 4 bases, with 9 bases between. Germline V gives CDR1 ENHRY, CDR2 SYGVKD. The CDR3 spells CAISESGYSYGYTF. Written as DNA, the CDR3 is TGTGCCATCAGTGAGTCGGGGTACTCCTATGGCTACACCTTC.

The genes are TRBV28 and TRBJ2-4, with 9 bases matching TRBD2. V shed 3 bases, J shed 0 bases, and the junction held 6 bases outside the gene matches. This CDR3 spans 17 amino acids. Germline lookup yields CDR1 MDHEN and CDR2 SYDVKM. In nucleotides, the CDR3 is TGTGCCAGCAGTTTGCCTAGCGGGGTGCTAGCCAAAAACATTCAGTACTTC. Amino acids: CASSLPSGVLAKNIQYF.

The V call is TRBV20-1, the J call TRBJ2-5; possibly TRBD2 for D (6 bases). V was trimmed by 3 bases and J by 5 bases, leaving 7 bases between them. Germline assignment: CDR1 DFQATT and CDR2 SNEGSKA (reference sequence). The CDR3 runs 11 residues. The CDR3 spells CSARTRETQYF. The CDR3 DNA is TGCAGTGCTAGGACTAGGGAGACCCAGTACTTC.

The chain joins TRBV6-5 to TRBJ1-1; D unclear. Germline V CDR1 and CDR2: MNHEY, SVGAGI. Trimming took off 0 bases at V and 4 bases at J, with 9 bases between the two ends. The CDR3 totals 14 residues. The chain's CDR3 is CASSYSERGTEAFF. Here the CDR3 DNA reads TGTGCCAGCAGTTACTCGGAGCGGGGCACTGAAGCTTTCTTT.

This clone was seen a few times. The V and J genes are TRBV2 and TRBJ1-2, with D maybe TRBD1 (6 bases). The V and J ends lost 8 bases and 8 bases respectively, with 15 bases between them. The CDR3 spans 12 residues. Germline lookup yields CDR1 SNHLY and CDR2 FYNNEI. The CDR3 DNA sequence: TGTGCCAGCTTTTCAGGGGAAGCGGGCTACACCTTC. Its translation: CASFSGEAGYTF.

The rearrangement joins TRBV9 to TRBJ2-3; 7 bases agree with TRBD2. There are 15 residues in the CDR3. CDR1 and CDR2 from the germline V gene are SGDLS and YYNGEE. The V gene end was trimmed by 2 bases and the J gene end by 3 bases; junction bases not matched to a gene: 6. CDR3 DNA: TGTGCCAGCAGCGTGATGGCGGGAGTGACAGATACGCAGTATTTT. Protein product: CASSVMAGVTDTQYF.

This clone was seen only a few times. The rearrangement uses TRBV20-1 and TRBJ1-1; D gene uncertain. Germline loops: CDR1 DFQATT, CDR2 SNEGSKA (reference sequence). The CDR3 is made up of 11 amino acids. The V end was cut by 6 bases, the J end by 1 base, with 6 bases between. CDR3 loop: CSAEQNTEAFF. The CDR3 DNA is TGCAGTGCAGAACAGAACACTGAAGCTTTCTTT.

The V call is TRBV11-2, the J call TRBJ1-2; D gene unclear. The germline V and J ends were trimmed by 0 bases and 4 bases, with 6 bases remaining between them. The V gene's germline CDR1 is SGHAT and CDR2 FQNNGV. CDR3 length equals 13 residues. The CDR3 reads CASSLEAVYGYTF. In DNA, the CDR3 is TGTGCCAGCAGCTTAGAGGCAGTCTATGGCTACACCTTC.

This clone was seen ten or more times. V gene TRBV6-5 combines with J gene TRBJ1-3; D ambiguous. V shed 7 bases and J shed 1 base, with 11 bases lying between them. Germline V lookup: CDR1 MNHEY, CDR2 SVGAGI. This CDR3 spans 14 amino acids. The CDR3 sequence: CASMGSSSGNTIYF. CDR3 DNA: TGTGCCAGCATGGGAAGCTCATCTGGAAACACCATATATTTT.

The chain uses TRBV7-2 and TRBJ2-7; D ambiguous. The CDR3 runs 14 residues. The germline gives CDR1 SGHTA, CDR2 FQGNSA. Trimming removed 5 bases at V and 4 bases at J, with 15 bases between. This CDR3 reads CASSLPQGGYEQYF. The CDR3 DNA reads as TGTGCCAGCAGCCTCCCGCAAGGTGGATACGAGCAGTACTTC.

This rearrangement joins TRBV18 to TRBJ2-1; D perhaps matches TRBD1 (6 bases). V was pared by 2 bases and J by 4 bases, with 6 bases between. Looked up from germline, CDR1 is KGHSH and CDR2 is LQKENI. The CDR3 extends over 13 amino acids. CDR3: CASSPGQYNEQFF. The CDR3 region has the DNA TGTGCCAGCTCACCAGGACAGTACAATGAGCAGTTCTTC.

V gene TRBV5-1 combines with J gene TRBJ1-5; D gene uncertain. V was shortened by 1 base and J by 0 bases, with 2 bases between the two germline ends. CDR3 size: 13 residues. Germline assignment: CDR1 SGHRS and CDR2 YFSETQ. This chain's CDR3 is CASSLYSNQPQHF. The CDR3 nucleotides are TGCGCCAGCAGCTTGTATAGCAATCAGCCCCAGCATTTT. The full variable domain, in which reference TRBV5-1 and TRBJ1-5 provide the parts outside the CDR3, is KAGVTQTPRYLIKTRGQQVTLSCSPISGHRSVSWYQQTPGQGLQFLFEYFSETQRNKGNFPGRFSGRQFSNSRSEMNVSTLELGDSALYLCASSLYSNQPQHFGDGTRLSIL.

The chain joins TRBV13 to TRBJ2-7, with TRBD1 matching 11 bases. Germline V gene data show CDR1 as PRHDT and CDR2 as FYEKMQ (reference sequence). J lost 5 bases, V lost 5 bases, and 8 bases had no gene match. This CDR3 has 15 residues. DNA of the CDR3: TGTGCCAGCAGCACCCTAGGACAGGGGGCCGACGAGCAGTACTTC. It specifies CASSTLGQGADEQYF.

The J gene is TRBJ1-2, the V gene TRBV30, with TRBD1 identical over 10 bases. The CDR3 sequence is 14 residues long. Germline V gene lookup returns CDR1 GTSNPN and CDR2 SVGIG (reference sequence). V was clipped by 0 bases and J by 8 bases; unmatched bases: 6. The CDR3: CAWSVSGQGVGYTF. The CDR3, as DNA: TGTGCCTGGAGTGTAAGCGGACAGGGGGTCGGCTACACCTTC. Using reference TRBV30 and TRBJ1-2 for the parts outside the CDR3, the full variable domain is SQTIHQWPATLVQPVGSPLSLECTVEGTSNPNLYWYRQAAGRGLQLLFYSVGIGQISSEVPQNLSASRPQDRQFILSSKKLLLSDSGFYLCAWSVSGQGVGYTFGSGTRLTVV.

The chain recombines TRBV7-9 with TRBJ1-5; D is uncertain. CDR1 is SEHNR, CDR2 FQNEAQ, per germline (reference sequence). V lost 6 bases, J lost 2 bases, and 8 bases lay in between. There are 13 residues in the CDR3. The CDR3, as DNA: TGTGCCAGCAGTCATTCAGGCAATCAGCCCCAGCATTTT. This gives the protein CASSHSGNQPQHF.

The rearrangement joins TRBV5-1 to TRBJ2-2; possible D gene TRBD2, 6 bases. V gave up 4 bases and J gave up 3 bases, with 10 bases separating them. The CDR3 consists of 14 residues. CDR1 and CDR2 from the germline V gene are SGHRS and YFSETQ. CDR3 DNA: TGCGCCAGCAGCCCGACGGGGGACACCGGGGAGCTGTTTTTT. This gives the protein CASSPTGDTGELFF. Combining the CDR3 with reference TRBV5-1 and TRBJ2-2 gives the whole variable domain KAGVTQTPRYLIKTRGQQVTLSCSPISGHRSVSWYQQTPGQGLQFLFEYFSETQRNKGNFPGRFSGRQFSNSRSEMNVSTLELGDSALYLCASSPTGDTGELFFGEGSRLTVL.

This clone was counted only a few times. The chain links TRBV15 to TRBJ2-4; 7 bases map to TRBD1. This CDR3 is 12 amino acids long. J gave up 5 bases and V 8 bases, and 3 bases lay outside the gene matches. Germline CDR1 is LNHNV and CDR2 is YYDKDF (reference sequence). Written as DNA, the CDR3 is TGTGCCACCTCGGGGACAGAAAACATTCAGTACTTC. This translates into CATSGTENIQYF.

The genes are TRBV29-1 and TRBJ1-2; tentative D call: TRBD1 (6 bases). Germline V lookup: CDR1 SQVTM, CDR2 ANQGSEA. V was shortened by 0 bases and J by 8 bases, with 13 bases between the two germline ends. This CDR3 contains 13 residues. The CDR3 sequence is CSVEDRGRRGYTF. CDR3 sequence (DNA): TGCAGCGTTGAAGATCGGGGGCGGCGAGGCTACACCTTC.